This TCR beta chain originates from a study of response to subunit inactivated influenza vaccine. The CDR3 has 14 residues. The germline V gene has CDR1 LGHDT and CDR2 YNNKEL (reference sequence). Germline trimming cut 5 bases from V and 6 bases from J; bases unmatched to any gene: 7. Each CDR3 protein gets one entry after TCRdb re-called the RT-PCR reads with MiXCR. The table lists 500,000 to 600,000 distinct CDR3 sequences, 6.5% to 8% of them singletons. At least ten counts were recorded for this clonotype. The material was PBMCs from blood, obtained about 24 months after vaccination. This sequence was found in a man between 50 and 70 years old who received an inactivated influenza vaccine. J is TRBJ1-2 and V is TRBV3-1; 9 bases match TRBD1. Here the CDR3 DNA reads TGTGCCAGCAGCTCCCGAACAGGGGGCAATGGCTACACCTTC. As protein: CASSSRTGGNGYTF.